This TCR beta chain is drawn from a study of cytomegalovirus exposure and HLA in healthy donors. About the research overall: The same platform used for the 666 first-cohort repertoires was also used for the 120 or so validation repertoires, as a later analysis reported. The study, taken as a whole, reports: Cytomegalovirus status was reportedly diagnosed by the classifier with high sensitivity and specificity. Most TCR sequences were uncommon, yet certain public TCRs appeared in many donors.

The table came from immunoSEQ multiplex PCR; TCRdb's copy has only in-frame clones and leaves some out. In the table there are around 71,000 clones, about 94% of which are singletons. The donors were in the roughly 130-subject validation cohort, distinct from the roughly 600-subject first cohort. The CDR3 runs to 13 residues. V lost 3 bases and J lost 9, with 14 bases in between. Germline CDR1 MGHRA, CDR2 YSYEKL. Details on this clone: Its antigen is still unknown.

What was sequenced was PBMCs. The V gene is TRBV4-1, the J gene TRBJ1-2; D not certain. The receptor comes from a man aged 18 to 30 in good health and CMV-seropositive. This CDR3 is CASSQGWRYRYTF. DNA for the CDR3: TGCGCCAGCAGCCAGGGGTGGAGGTATCGCTACACCTTC.